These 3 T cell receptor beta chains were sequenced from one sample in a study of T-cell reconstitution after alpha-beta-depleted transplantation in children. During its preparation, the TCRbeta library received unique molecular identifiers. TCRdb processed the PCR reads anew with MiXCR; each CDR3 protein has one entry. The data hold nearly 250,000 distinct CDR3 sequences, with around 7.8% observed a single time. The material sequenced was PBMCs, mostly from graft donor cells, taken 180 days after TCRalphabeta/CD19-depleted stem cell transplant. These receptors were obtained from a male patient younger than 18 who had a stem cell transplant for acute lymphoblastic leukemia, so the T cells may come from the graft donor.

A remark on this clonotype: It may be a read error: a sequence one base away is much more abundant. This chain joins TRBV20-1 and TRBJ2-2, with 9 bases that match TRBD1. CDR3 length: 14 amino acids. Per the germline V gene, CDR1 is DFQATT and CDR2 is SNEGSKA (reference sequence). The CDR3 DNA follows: TGCAGTGGATGGGACAGGGTAAACACCGGGGAGCCGTTTTTT. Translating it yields CSGWDRVNTGEPFF.

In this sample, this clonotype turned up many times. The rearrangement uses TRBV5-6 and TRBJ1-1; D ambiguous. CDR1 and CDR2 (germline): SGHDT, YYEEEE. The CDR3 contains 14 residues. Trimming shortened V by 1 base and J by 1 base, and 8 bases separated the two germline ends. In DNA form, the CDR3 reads TGTGCCAGCAGCTTGTCGGGAGGGAACACTGAAGCTTTCTTT. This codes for CASSLSGGNTEAFF. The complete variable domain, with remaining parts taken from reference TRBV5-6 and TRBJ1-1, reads DAGVTQSPTHLIKTRGQQVTLRCSPKSGHDTVSWYQQALGQGPQFIFQYYEEEERQRGNFPDRFSGHQFPNYSSELNVNALLLGDSALYLCASSLSGGNTEAFFGQGTRLTVV.

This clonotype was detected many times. The CDR3 DNA reads TGCGCCAGCAGCTCATCAGCCTACGAGCAGTACTTC. It specifies CASSSSAYEQYF. The rearrangement links TRBV5-1 to TRBJ2-7, with D unresolved. The V end lost 3 bases, the J end lost 2 bases, and 6 bases lay between the germline ends. This CDR3 is 12 amino acids long. Per germline, CDR1 SGHRS and CDR2 YFSETQ.